This entry features one T cell receptor (beta chain) sequence. Antigen specificity is unknown. The PCR employed 60 Vbeta primers together with 13 Jbeta primers. Data came from immunoSEQ multiplex PCR; TCRdb stores just in-frame clones and leaves some out. The sample includes some 160,000 clones, 77% of them seen just once. V lost 0 bases to trimming and J lost 14 bases; unmatched junction nucleotides: 14. From germline, CDR1 is PRHDT and CDR2 FYEKMQ (reference sequence). The CDR3 runs 16 residues. The data derive from a study of cytomegalovirus exposure and HLA in healthy donors. Study outcomes and limitations: Later analysis showed TCR association rates varying by HLA locus, highest for DRB1 and lowest for HLA-C. A later analysis, which compared TCR beta chains of equal frequency, found the HLA-associated ones more clonally expanded. A classifier reportedly called cytomegalovirus status with high sensitivity and specificity. As a later analysis revealed, most CMV-associated TCR beta chains appeared HLA-restricted.

The sequence was obtained from a woman aged 25 to 39 in good health and CMV-seronegative. The sequenced material came from PBMCs. The V call is TRBV13, the J call TRBJ2-1; 9 bases line up with TRBD2. CDR3 nucleotide sequence: TGTGCCAGCAGCTTAGGGGCGGGGGGGCCTCTCGAGTATGAGTTCTTC. This encodes CASSLGAGGPLEYEFF.